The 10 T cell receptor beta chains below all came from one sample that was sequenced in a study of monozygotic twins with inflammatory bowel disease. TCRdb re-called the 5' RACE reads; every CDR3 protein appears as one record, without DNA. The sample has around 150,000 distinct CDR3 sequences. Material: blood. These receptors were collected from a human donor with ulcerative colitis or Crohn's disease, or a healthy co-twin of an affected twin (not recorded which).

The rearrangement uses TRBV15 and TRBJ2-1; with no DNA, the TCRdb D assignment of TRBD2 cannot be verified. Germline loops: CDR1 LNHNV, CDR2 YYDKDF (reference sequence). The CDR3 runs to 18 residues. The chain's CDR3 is CATSRDGASWGSYNEQFF.

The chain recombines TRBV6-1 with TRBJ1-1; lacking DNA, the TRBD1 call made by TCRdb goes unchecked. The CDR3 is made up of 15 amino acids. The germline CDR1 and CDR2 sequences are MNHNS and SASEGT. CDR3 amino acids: CASSPLDRDDTEAFF.

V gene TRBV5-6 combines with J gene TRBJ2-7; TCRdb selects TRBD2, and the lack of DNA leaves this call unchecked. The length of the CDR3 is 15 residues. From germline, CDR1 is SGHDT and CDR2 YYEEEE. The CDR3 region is CASSIEREWSYEQYF.

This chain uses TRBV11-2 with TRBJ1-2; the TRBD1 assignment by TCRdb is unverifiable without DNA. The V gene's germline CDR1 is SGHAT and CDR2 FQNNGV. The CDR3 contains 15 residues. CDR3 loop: CASSLVAGWNYGYTF.

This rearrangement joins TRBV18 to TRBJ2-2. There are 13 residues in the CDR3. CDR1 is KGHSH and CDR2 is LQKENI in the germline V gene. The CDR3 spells CASSPALGGELFF.

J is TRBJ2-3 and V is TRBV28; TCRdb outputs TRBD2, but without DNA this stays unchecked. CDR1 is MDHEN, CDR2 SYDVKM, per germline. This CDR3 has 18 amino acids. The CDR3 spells CASSLPSGLAEITDTQYF.

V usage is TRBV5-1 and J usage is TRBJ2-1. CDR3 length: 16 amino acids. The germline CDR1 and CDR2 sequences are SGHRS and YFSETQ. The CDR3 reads CASSLRFGRSSNEQFF.

The CDR3 reads CAWSMDRGEKQYF. The chain uses TRBV30 and TRBJ2-7; TCRdb's D call of TRBD1 is untestable without DNA. This CDR3 has 13 amino acids. Germline CDR1 is GTSNPN and CDR2 is SVGIG (reference sequence).

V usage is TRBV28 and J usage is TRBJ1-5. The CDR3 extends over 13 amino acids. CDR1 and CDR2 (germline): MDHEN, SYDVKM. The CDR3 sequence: CASRPDIHQPQHF.

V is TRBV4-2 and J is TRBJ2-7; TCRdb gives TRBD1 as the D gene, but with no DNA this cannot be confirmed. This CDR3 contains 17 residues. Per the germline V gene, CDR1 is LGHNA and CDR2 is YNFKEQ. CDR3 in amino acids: CASSQEVGGRSSYEQYF.